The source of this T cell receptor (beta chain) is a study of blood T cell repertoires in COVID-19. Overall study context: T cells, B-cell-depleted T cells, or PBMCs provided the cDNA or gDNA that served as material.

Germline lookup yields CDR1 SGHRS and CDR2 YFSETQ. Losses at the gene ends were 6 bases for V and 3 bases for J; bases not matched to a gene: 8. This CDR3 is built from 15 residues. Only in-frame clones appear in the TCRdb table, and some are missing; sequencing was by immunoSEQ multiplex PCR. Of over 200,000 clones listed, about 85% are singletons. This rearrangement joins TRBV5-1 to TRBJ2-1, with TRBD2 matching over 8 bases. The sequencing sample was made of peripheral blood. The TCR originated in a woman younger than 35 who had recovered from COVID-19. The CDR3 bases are TGCGCCAGCACCTTTGTAGCGGGAAACTACAATGAGCAGTTCTTC. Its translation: CASTFVAGNYNEQFF.